This T cell receptor beta chain is drawn from a study of T cells in Graves' hyperthyroidism and ophthalmopathy. This CDR3 region has 16 residues. V shed 5 bases and J 8 bases; nucleotides not matched to a gene: 13. The TCR beta CDR3 regions underwent amplification using RNA transcripts as the source. Carried out on the TCR CDR3, a first-round RT-PCR used the HTBI primer set. TCRdb called the multiplex PCR reads again in MiXCR, with one record for every CDR3 protein. Seen here are about 400,000 distinct CDR3 sequences, under 15% observed once, and the top ten hold 30% to 35%. As to this clonotype: Antigen specificity is unknown.

Participants, patients aged 18 to 65, had newly diagnosed hyperthyroidism with a duration under 2 months. Thyroid ultrasound and orbital computed tomography, with clinical symptoms and serum thyroxine and TRAb, informed diagnoses. The study's findings and limits: Most thyroid-expanded clonotypes above 0.001 were also found in blood.

The rearrangement links TRBV12-3 or TRBV12-4 to TRBJ2-2; the match to TRBD1 covers 8 bases. The sequencing sample was made of blood. This TCR was sampled from a woman between 25 and 40 years old with Graves' hyperthyroidism. The CDR3 sequence is CASSRPGTGLSGELFF. For the CDR3, the DNA is TGTGCCAGCAGTCGCCCCGGGACAGGTCTTTCAGGGGAGCTGTTTTTT.